Below are 15 T cell receptor beta chains sequenced from a single sample in a study of blood T cell repertoires in COVID-19. Sequencing was performed with immunoSEQ multiplex PCR; in TCRdb, only in-frame clones are kept and a portion is missing. Here the sample spans some 69,000 clones, approximately 80% being singletons. The sample taken for sequencing was peripheral blood. The receptor set was obtained from a woman between 65 and 79 years old with acute or convalescent COVID-19.

The chain carries TRBV5-1 and TRBJ2-5, with 7 bases aligning to TRBD2. The CDR3 extends over 16 amino acids. Germline assignment: CDR1 SGHRS and CDR2 YFSETQ. The junction had 12 bases not matched to a gene; V was cut back by 4 bases and J by 3 bases. CDR3 DNA: TGCGCCAGCAGCAGGACCGGGGCGGGAGTGGAAGAGACCCAGTACTTC. Translating gives CASSRTGAGVEETQYF.

The rearrangement links TRBV4-1 to TRBJ2-7; a possible D gene is TRBD2 (6 bases). The V gene's germline CDR1 is MGHRA and CDR2 YSYEKL. V lost 5 bases and J lost 2, with 22 bases in between. CDR3 length equals 17 residues. This CDR3 is CASSSLLDRDSTYEQYF. In DNA, the CDR3 is TGCGCCAGCAGCTCTCTCTTGGACCGGGACTCCACCTACGAGCAGTACTTC.

J is TRBJ2-2 and V is TRBV19, with 10 nucleotides matching TRBD2. This CDR3 region has 16 residues. CDR1 and CDR2 (germline): LNHDA, SQIVND (reference sequence). V dropped 5 bases and J dropped 2; count of bases not matched to a gene: 5. CDR3 region: CASSPRLAGNTGELFF. The CDR3 DNA reads TGTGCCAGTAGTCCACGACTAGCGGGTAACACCGGGGAGCTGTTTTTT.

The chain joins TRBV11-2 to TRBJ2-7, with 7 positions matching TRBD2. The germline V gene encodes CDR1 SGHAT and CDR2 FQNNGV. This CDR3 spans 18 amino acids. The V segment lost 1 base and the J segment 2 bases; nucleotides outside the gene matches: 14. CDR3 residues: CASSLVFGSGGSPYEQYF. The CDR3, as DNA: TGTGCCAGCAGCTTAGTTTTTGGGTCGGGAGGTTCACCCTACGAGCAGTACTTC. The variable domain in full, completed from reference TRBV11-2 and TRBJ2-7, reads EAGVAQSPRYKIIEKRQSVAFWCNPISGHATLYWYQQILGQGPKLLIQFQNNGVVDDSQLPKDRFSAERLKGVDSTLKIQPAKLEDSAVYLCASSLVFGSGGSPYEQYFGPGTRLTVT.

The V and J genes are TRBV11-2 and TRBJ2-5, with D perhaps matching TRBD1 (6 bases). This CDR3 region has 12 residues. Per germline, CDR1 SGHAT and CDR2 FQNNGV. Between the trimmed V and J ends, which lost 5 bases and 3 bases, there was a span of 7 bases. The CDR3 sequence is CASSRTEETQYF. The CDR3 DNA sequence: TGTGCCAGCAGCCGGACAGAAGAGACCCAGTACTTC.

The CDR3 sequence: CASSQNGGPKAFF. Here the CDR3 DNA reads TGCGCCAGCAGCCAGAACGGGGGGCCTAAAGCTTTCTTT. This chain links TRBV5-1 with TRBJ1-1; D is possibly TRBD1 (6 bases). CDR1 and CDR2 (germline): SGHRS, YFSETQ. The CDR3 is 13 amino acids. The ends were cut back, 4 bases at V and 9 bases at J, with 16 bases in the middle.

The genes are TRBV5-1 and TRBJ2-7; 10 bases map to TRBD2. Germline V gene data show CDR1 as SGHRS and CDR2 as YFSETQ. V dropped 9 bases and J dropped 4; count of bases not matched to a gene: 19. This CDR3 has 17 residues. CDR3 in amino acids: CATSTGTSEFGPYEQYF. The CDR3 DNA reads as TGCGCCACTTCGACCGGGACTAGCGAATTCGGGCCTTACGAGCAGTACTTC.

The chain couples TRBV27 to TRBJ2-7, with 8 bases aligning to TRBD2. V lost 6 bases to trimming and J lost 6 bases; unmatched junction nucleotides: 16. Germline V gene data show CDR1 as MNHEY and CDR2 as SMNVEV (reference sequence). The CDR3 has 16 residues. CDR3 protein: CASRRGGSGSFPEQYF. The CDR3 bases are TGTGCCAGCAGGAGGGGGGGAAGCGGGAGTTTCCCCGAGCAGTACTTC.

The chain employs TRBV11-3 and TRBJ2-1; the match to TRBD2 covers 10 bases. There are 16 residues in the CDR3. CDR1 and CDR2 (germline): SGHNT, YENEEA. After removal of 0 bases from V and 5 bases from J, the junction contained 4 bases not matched to a gene. CDR3 sequence reads: CASSLDLLAGNNEQFF. CDR3 DNA: TGTGCCAGCAGCTTAGATCTACTAGCGGGAAACAATGAGCAGTTCTTC. Based on the CDR3 plus reference TRBV11-3 and TRBJ2-1, the full variable domain is EAGVVQSPRYKIIEKKQPVAFWCNPISGHNTLYWYLQNLGQGPELLIRYENEEAVDDSQLPKDRFSAERLKGVDSTLKIQPAELGDSAVYLCASSLDLLAGNNEQFFGPGTRLTVL.

The J gene is TRBJ2-7, the V gene TRBV6-5, with a weak D call TRBD1 (5 bases). Deletions cut 11 bases from V and 7 bases from J, with 27 bases between. The CDR3 loop spans 15 amino acids. Looked up from germline, CDR1 is MNHEY and CDR2 is SVGAGI. CDR3 DNA: TGTGCCGTCGGGTTTACGGACACCCCTTGGAGTGAGCAGTACTTC. This translates into CAVGFTDTPWSEQYF.

This clone was seen once. The chain uses TRBV28 and TRBJ2-7, with TRBD2 identical over 7 bases. Germline CDR1 and CDR2: MDHEN and SYDVKM. Germline trimming cut 4 bases from V and 4 bases from J; bases unmatched to any gene: 10. The CDR3 is made up of 15 amino acids. The CDR3 sequence is CASSSGNSGSYEQYF. In DNA, the CDR3 is TGTGCCAGCAGTTCCGGGAATAGCGGGTCGTACGAGCAGTACTTC.

A few counts support this clone. This rearrangement joins TRBV2 to TRBJ1-5; 10 bases are a match to TRBD1. This CDR3 region has 15 residues. V was pared by 6 bases and J by 2 bases, with 4 bases of the junction left unmatched. CDR1 SNHLY and CDR2 FYNNEI come from the germline V gene. CDR3 nucleotides: TGTGCCAGCAGGGGACAGGGGTGGGGCAATCAGCCCCAGCATTTT. This gives the protein CASRGQGWGNQPQHF.

This clone was counted between two and nine times. J is TRBJ1-6 and V is TRBV15; D uncertain. The germline V gene has CDR1 LNHNV and CDR2 YYDKDF (reference sequence). Trimming pared 4 bases from V and 8 bases from J, leaving 15 bases between. The CDR3 totals 15 residues. The CDR3 nucleotides are TGTGCCACCAGCACGGGTCGGGTCACGGATTCACCCCTCCACTTT. Translating it yields CATSTGRVTDSPLHF. The entire variable domain, with the rest obtained from reference TRBV15 and TRBJ1-6, is as follows: DAMVIQNPRYQVTQFGKPVTLSCSQTLNHNVMYWYQQKSSQAPKLLFHYYDKDFNNEADTPDNFQSRRPNTSFCFLDIRSPGLGDTAMYLCATSTGRVTDSPLHFGNGTRLTVT.

This clone has a handful of counts. This chain links TRBV9 with TRBJ2-1; the match to TRBD2 covers 10 bases. V lost 4 bases and J lost 2; bases outside the gene matches: 6. The germline CDR1 and CDR2 sequences are SGDLS and YYNGEE. The CDR3 runs 16 residues. CDR3 in amino acids: CASSLRLAGAYNEQFF. The CDR3 coding sequence is TGTGCCAGCAGCTTACGACTAGCGGGCGCCTACAATGAGCAGTTCTTC.

V and J are TRBV7-9 and TRBJ2-3; no clear D. With 7 bases removed from V and 4 bases from J, the gap between germline ends came to 18 bases. The CDR3 has 15 residues. Germline V lookup: CDR1 SEHNR, CDR2 FQNEAQ (reference sequence). In DNA form, the CDR3 reads TGTGCCAGCACCAGAGCCCCCCCTGCGGCAGATACGCAGTATTTT. It translates to CASTRAPPAADTQYF.